One and the same sample provided the 15 T cell receptor beta chains below, sequenced in a study of cytomegalovirus exposure and HLA in healthy donors. The PCR contained 60 Vbeta and 13 Jbeta primers. Clones were sequenced by immunoSEQ multiplex PCR, and TCRdb holds only the in-frame ones, with some missing. Here the sample spans approximately 190,000 clones, 81% being singletons. What was sequenced was PBMCs. The receptors originated from a man aged 40-55 years in good health and CMV-seropositive.

The chain links TRBV5-1 to TRBJ1-6; D gene uncertain. This CDR3 has 17 residues. CDR1 and CDR2 from the germline V gene are SGHRS and YFSETQ. The ends were cut back, 3 bases at V and 8 bases at J, with 21 bases in the middle. The CDR3 is CASSSDAARGSHSPLHF. CDR3 in DNA: TGCGCCAGCAGCTCCGACGCAGCCCGCGGGAGTCATTCACCCCTCCACTTT.

The rearrangement links TRBV4-3 to TRBJ1-5; 9 bases are a match to TRBD1. This CDR3 is built from 15 residues. Germline assignment: CDR1 LGHNA and CDR2 YSLEER. V lost 0 bases, J lost 7 bases, and 4 bases stayed unmatched. Here the CDR3 reads CASSQDLTGGQPQHF. The CDR3 DNA reads TGCGCCAGCAGCCAAGATCTGACAGGGGGACAGCCCCAGCATTTT.

Turning to this clone: The same CDR3 is also encoded by other DNA sequences in this sample. CDR3 nucleotide sequence: TGTGCCAGCTCACCAGGCACAGGGGGCAATCAGCCCCAGCATTTT. This translates into CASSPGTGGNQPQHF. This sequence joins TRBV18 and TRBJ1-5, with TRBD1 matching over 7 bases. Losses at the gene ends were 2 bases for V and 2 bases for J; bases not matched to a gene: 3. Germline loops: CDR1 KGHSH, CDR2 LQKENI. The CDR3 runs 15 residues. Supplemented by reference TRBV18 and TRBJ1-5, the full variable domain reads NAGVMQNPRHLVRRRGQEARLRCSPMKGHSHVYWYRQLPEEGLKFMVYLQKENIIDESGMPKERFSAEFPKEGPSILRIQQVVRGDSAAYFCASSPGTGGNQPQHFGDGTRLSIL.

This clone was seen a few times. V is TRBV6-1 and J is TRBJ1-1, with D tentatively TRBD1 (5 bases). This CDR3 has 15 amino acids. The germline gives CDR1 MNHNS, CDR2 SASEGT. V lost 5 bases and J 3 bases, leaving 16 bases between the germline ends. CDR3 sequence: CASSSLTWGDTEAFF. CDR3 DNA sequence: TGTGCCAGCAGTTCCCTGACATGGGGGGACACTGAAGCTTTCTTT.

CDR3 sequence (DNA): TGTGCCAGCAGCTTCCCGGGACAGGGAGAAACTGAAGCTTTCTTT. Residues: CASSFPGQGETEAFF. The chain joins TRBV5-4 to TRBJ1-1; 9 bases are a match to TRBD1. Germline V CDR1 and CDR2: SGHNT, YYREEE (reference sequence). The junction had 7 bases not matched to a gene; V was cut back by 2 bases and J by 5 bases. The CDR3 is 15 amino acids. The variable domain in full, with the rest retrieved from reference TRBV5-4 and TRBJ1-1, is ETGVTQSPTHLIKTRGQQVTLRCSSQSGHNTVSWYQQALGQGPQFIFQYYREEENGRGNFPPRFSGLQFPNYSSELNVNALELDDSALYLCASSFPGQGETEAFFGQGTRLTVV.

This clone was picked up a small number of times. The chain employs TRBV4-3 and TRBJ2-2; D remains ambiguous. V lost 3 bases, J lost 6 bases, and 5 bases lay in between. CDR3 length: 12 amino acids. Germline CDR1 reads LGHNA; CDR2 reads YSLEER. This chain's CDR3 is CASSHRSGELFF. The DNA for the CDR3 is TGCGCCAGCAGCCACAGGTCCGGGGAGCTGTTTTTT.

This sequence joins TRBV4-1 and TRBJ2-1, with TRBD2 matching 11 bases. CDR1 is MGHRA, CDR2 YSYEKL, per germline. The V segment lost 0 bases and the J segment 4 bases; nucleotides outside the gene matches: 8. CDR3 length: 18 amino acids. CDR3 residues: CASSQDSSGLAVYNEQFF. DNA of the CDR3: TGCGCCAGCAGCCAAGATTCCTCGGGACTAGCGGTGTACAATGAGCAGTTCTTC.

The V and J genes are TRBV7-3 and TRBJ2-7; 12 positions match TRBD2. V trimming: 4 bases; J trimming: 5 bases; junction bases outside the gene matches: 6. Germline V lookup: CDR1 SGHTA, CDR2 FQGTGA. The CDR3 consists of 15 residues. The CDR3 nucleotides are TGTGCCAGCAGCTCGCTAGCGGGGGGGCCCAACGAGCAGTACTTC. This translates into CASSSLAGGPNEQYF.

V is TRBV12-5 and J is TRBJ2-6, with a possible D match to TRBD1 (6 bases). Deletions cut 3 bases from V and 0 bases from J, with 12 bases between. Germline CDR1 is LGHNT and CDR2 is FRNRAP. This CDR3 is built from 17 residues. The CDR3 region is CASGFRTDSSGANVLTF. CDR3 in DNA: TGTGCTAGTGGTTTCCGGACAGACAGCTCTGGGGCCAACGTCCTGACTTTC.

This clone was recorded only once. The genes are TRBV19 and TRBJ1-3; maybe TRBD1 (6 bases). This CDR3 region has 15 residues. Germline V gene sequence: CDR1 LNHDA, CDR2 SQIVND (reference sequence). Trimming pared 5 bases from V and 0 bases from J, leaving 11 bases between. The CDR3 loop is CASSAQGSSGNTIYF. The CDR3 nucleotides are TGTGCCAGTAGTGCACAGGGAAGCTCTGGAAACACCATATATTTT.

The DNA of the CDR3 is TGTGCCAGCAGCTTCAACGGGGGGGAGTACAATGAGCAGTTCTTC. It is translated as CASSFNGGEYNEQFF. The chain employs TRBV7-9 and TRBJ2-1, with TRBD2 identical over 8 bases. Germline V CDR1 and CDR2: SEHNR, FQNEAQ (reference sequence). CDR3 length equals 15 residues. V dropped 3 bases and J dropped 4; count of bases not matched to a gene: 5.

This chain joins TRBV19 and TRBJ1-4, with 11 nucleotides matching TRBD1. CDR3 length: 16 amino acids. The germline V gene has CDR1 LNHDA and CDR2 SQIVND (reference sequence). Germline trimming cut 4 bases from V and 7 bases from J; bases unmatched to any gene: 8. The CDR3 is CASSTFRDRGGEKLFF. Here the CDR3 DNA reads TGTGCCAGTAGTACATTCCGGGACAGGGGGGGTGAAAAACTGTTTTTT.

The gene calls are TRBV6-5 and TRBJ2-5; 7 bases are shared with TRBD1. Germline trimming cut 0 bases from V and 0 bases from J; bases unmatched to any gene: 4. The CDR3 loop spans 16 amino acids. Per germline, CDR1 MNHEY and CDR2 SVGAGI. The CDR3 sequence is CASSYSSTGYQETQYF. The DNA for the CDR3 is TGTGCCAGCAGTTACTCATCGACAGGGTACCAAGAGACCCAGTACTTC.

The J gene is TRBJ2-3, the V gene TRBV6-1, with D unclear. This CDR3 is 17 amino acids long. The V gene lost 3 bases and the J gene lost 0 bases, with 16 bases spanning the gap. The germline gives CDR1 MNHNS, CDR2 SASEGT. Here the CDR3 reads CASSDAQGRISTDTQYF. For the CDR3, the DNA is TGTGCCAGCAGTGACGCCCAAGGCAGGATAAGCACAGATACGCAGTATTTT.

This clone has more than one count but fewer than ten. This chain uses TRBV5-4 with TRBJ1-3; no clear D gene. Germline values: CDR1 SGHNT, CDR2 YYREEE (reference sequence). The CDR3 loop spans 14 amino acids. V was cut by 4 bases and J by 4 bases, with 12 bases left in between. The CDR3 loop is CASSSTVSGNTIYF. CDR3 nucleotide sequence: TGTGCCAGCAGCAGTACAGTAAGCGGAAACACCATATATTTT. The full variable domain, rest sourced from reference TRBV5-4 and TRBJ1-3, is ETGVTQSPTHLIKTRGQQVTLRCSSQSGHNTVSWYQQALGQGPQFIFQYYREEENGRGNFPPRFSGLQFPNYSSELNVNALELDDSALYLCASSSTVSGNTIYFGEGSWLTVV.